These T cell receptor beta chains were read from a single sample in a study of blood T cell repertoires in COVID-19. Measured with immunoSEQ multiplex PCR; TCRdb has only the in-frame clones, and not every one. The repertoire has roughly 190,000 clones, about nine tenths of them found once; the top ten carry about 1.1%. Sequencing was carried out using peripheral blood. These receptor sequences come from a man in his thirties or forties with acute or convalescent COVID-19. Each CDR3 is given with its conserved first and last residue. D genes are given only for firm matches. Clone size appears in some rows only: once, few, many, or a class for an expanded clone.

V gene: TRBV11-1; clone size: -; J gene: TRBJ1-5; D gene: TRBD1; CDR3 DNA: TGTGCCAGCAGCCTGGGTCTACAGGGGGCGAAAGAGCCCCAGCATTTT; CDR3 protein: CASSLGLQGAKEPQHF
V gene: TRBV6-5; clone size: -; J gene: TRBJ1-1; D gene: TRBD1; CDR3 DNA: TGTGCCAGCAGTCCGGACAGGGGGCGGGACACTGAAGCTTTCTTT; CDR3 protein: CASSPDRGRDTEAFF
V gene: TRBV18; clone size: -; J gene: TRBJ2-2; D gene: -; CDR3 DNA: TGTGCCAGCTCACCGCTATCTACCGGGGAGCTGTTTTTT; CDR3 protein: CASSPLSTGELFF
V gene: TRBV24-1; clone size: -; J gene: TRBJ1-2; D gene: -; CDR3 DNA: TGTGCCACCAGTGATTCCGTTACTAACTATGGCTACACCTTC; CDR3 protein: CATSDSVTNYGYTF
V gene: TRBV19; clone size: few; J gene: TRBJ1-4; D gene: -; CDR3 DNA: TGTGCCAGTAAAAACAGATTTGCAACTAATGAAAAACTGTTTTTT; CDR3 protein: CASKNRFATNEKLFF
V gene: TRBV27; clone size: -; J gene: TRBJ2-5; D gene: -; CDR3 DNA: TGTGCCAGCAGTTCCTGGACTCAAGAGACCCAGTACTTC; CDR3 protein: CASSSWTQETQYF
V gene: TRBV29-1; clone size: once; J gene: TRBJ2-5; D gene: -; CDR3 DNA: TGCAGCGTTGTTAGGGGCTTAGAGACCCAGTACTTC; CDR3 protein: CSVVRGLETQYF
V gene: TRBV9; clone size: -; J gene: TRBJ2-5; D gene: TRBD2; CDR3 DNA: TGTGCCAGCAGCGTAGCCGGGACTAGCGGAGCTACTTCAATCCAAGAGACCCAGTACTTC; CDR3 protein: CASSVAGTSGATSIQETQYF
V gene: TRBV30; clone size: -; J gene: TRBJ1-1; D gene: -; CDR3 DNA: TGTGCCTGGGCTCGAGGAACTGAAGCTTTCTTT; CDR3 protein: CAWARGTEAFF
V gene: TRBV7-9; clone size: -; J gene: TRBJ2-1; D gene: -; CDR3 DNA: TGTGCCAGCAGCTTAGGTTTCGGACTAATCCCAATGCGCCCGGGTGAGCAGTTCTTC; CDR3 protein: CASSLGFGLIPMRPGEQFF
V gene: TRBV28; clone size: -; J gene: TRBJ2-1; D gene: TRBD2; CDR3 DNA: TGTGCCAGCAAGGGTCTAGCGGGGGGGAGCTCCTACAATGAGCAGTTCTTC; CDR3 protein: CASKGLAGGSSYNEQFF
V gene: TRBV7-6; clone size: -; J gene: TRBJ2-7; D gene: TRBD2; CDR3 DNA: TGTGCCAGCAGCTTAGGGGGTAGCGGGGACTACGAGCAGTACTTC; CDR3 protein: CASSLGGSGDYEQYF
V gene: TRBV19; clone size: -; J gene: TRBJ1-5; D gene: -; CDR3 DNA: TGTGCCAGTAGTATGGGCCAGGGGCGTCGTAGCAATCAGCCCCAGCATTTT; CDR3 protein: CASSMGQGRRSNQPQHF
V gene: TRBV7-2; clone size: -; J gene: TRBJ2-3; D gene: TRBD2; CDR3 DNA: TGTGCCAGCCTCTCGAACTGGGGGGCCCGGGGGGGTACGCAGTATTTT; CDR3 protein: CASLSNWGARGGTQYF
V gene: TRBV3-1/TRBV3-2; clone size: -; J gene: TRBJ1-6; D gene: -; CDR3 DNA: TGTGCCAGCAGCCAAGATTTGGGCAGGCCCCCTTCCCTCCACTTT; CDR3 protein: CASSQDLGRPPSLHF
V gene: TRBV28; clone size: -; J gene: TRBJ1-1; D gene: -; CDR3 DNA: TGTGCCAGTCAAGCGGTTCTGAACACTGAAGCTTTCTTT; CDR3 protein: CASQAVLNTEAFF
V gene: TRBV2; clone size: -; J gene: TRBJ2-3; D gene: TRBD2; CDR3 DNA: TGTGCCAGCAGCCCTCTAGCGGGGGCCCTCACAGATACGCAGTATTTT; CDR3 protein: CASSPLAGALTDTQYF
V gene: TRBV12-3/TRBV12-4; clone size: -; J gene: TRBJ1-6; D gene: -; CDR3 DNA: TGTGCCAGCAGACGACTCGATTCACCCCTCCACTTT; CDR3 protein: CASRRLDSPLHF
V gene: TRBV30; clone size: -; J gene: TRBJ2-3; D gene: TRBD2; CDR3 DNA: TGTGCCTGCCTCTCTAGCGGGCCACCTAGCACAGATACGCAGTATTTT; CDR3 protein: CACLSSGPPSTDTQYF
V gene: TRBV10-2; clone size: -; J gene: TRBJ1-1; D gene: -; CDR3 DNA: TGCGCCAGCAGTCCTACAGGGTATAACACTGAAGCTTTCTTT; CDR3 protein: CASSPTGYNTEAFF
V gene: TRBV4-1; clone size: -; J gene: TRBJ2-1; D gene: -; CDR3 DNA: TGCGCCAGCAGCGCCTACTTATCTAGCGCGGTCTACAATGAGCAGTTCTTC; CDR3 protein: CASSAYLSSAVYNEQFF
V gene: TRBV5-5; clone size: few; J gene: TRBJ1-5; D gene: TRBD1; CDR3 DNA: TGTGCCAGCAGCTTCGACAGGGGAACGCAGCCCCAGCATTTT; CDR3 protein: CASSFDRGTQPQHF
V gene: TRBV25-1; clone size: -; J gene: TRBJ2-1; D gene: -; CDR3 DNA: TGTGCCAGCCGGGCCAACCCTCGTGGACTCACCTACAATGAGCAGTTCTTC; CDR3 protein: CASRANPRGLTYNEQFF
V gene: TRBV5-6; clone size: -; J gene: TRBJ1-1; D gene: TRBD1; CDR3 DNA: TGTGCCAGCAGCTATGGGACAGGGTTGACTGAAGCTTTCTTT; CDR3 protein: CASSYGTGLTEAFF
V gene: TRBV4-1; clone size: -; J gene: TRBJ2-3; D gene: TRBD2; CDR3 DNA: TGCGCCAGCAGCCAAGATGGACTAGCGGGAGTTCCCCCAGATACGCAGTATTTT; CDR3 protein: CASSQDGLAGVPPDTQYF
V gene: TRBV19; clone size: -; J gene: TRBJ2-1; D gene: TRBD2; CDR3 DNA: TGTGCCAGTAGTATTACTAGCGGGAGAGGCTACAATGAGCAGTTCTTC; CDR3 protein: CASSITSGRGYNEQFF
V gene: TRBV19; clone size: -; J gene: TRBJ2-7; D gene: -; CDR3 DNA: TGTGCCAGTAGTATCCCAGGTTTCCCCCAGTACTTC; CDR3 protein: CASSIPGFPQYF
V gene: TRBV4-1; clone size: -; J gene: TRBJ1-2; D gene: -; CDR3 DNA: TGCGCCAGCAGCCAAGGGATAACAGACCCCTATGGCTACACCTTC; CDR3 protein: CASSQGITDPYGYTF
V gene: TRBV7-9; clone size: once; J gene: TRBJ2-5; D gene: -; CDR3 DNA: TGTGCCAGCAGCTTAGGTCAGGGCCAGGGGACCCAGTACTTC; CDR3 protein: CASSLGQGQGTQYF
V gene: TRBV27; clone size: -; J gene: TRBJ2-3; D gene: -; CDR3 DNA: TGTGCCAGCAGTTTTCTGGGTCTAGGGAGCTCTAGCACAGATACGCAGTATTTT; CDR3 protein: CASSFLGLGSSSTDTQYF
V gene: TRBV30; clone size: -; J gene: TRBJ2-3; D gene: TRBD2; CDR3 DNA: TGTGCCTGGAGTGTACGGTCGGGGGGGCGTCGGGATACGCAGTATTTT; CDR3 protein: CAWSVRSGGRRDTQYF
V gene: TRBV3-1/TRBV3-2; clone size: -; J gene: TRBJ1-2; D gene: TRBD1; CDR3 DNA: TGTGCCAGCAGCCAAGACCCCCGGGACAGCAATTGGGCCCTCTATGGCTACACCTTC; CDR3 protein: CASSQDPRDSNWALYGYTF
V gene: TRBV5-1; clone size: -; J gene: TRBJ1-6; D gene: -; CDR3 DNA: TGCGCCAGCAGCTCGACTGCGCAGGGGATTAATAATTCACCCCTCCACTTT; CDR3 protein: CASSSTAQGINNSPLHF
V gene: TRBV3-1/TRBV3-2; clone size: -; J gene: TRBJ2-3; D gene: -; CDR3 DNA: TGTGCCAGCAGCCAAGATCACGGGAGCCGCACAGATACGCAGTATTTT; CDR3 protein: CASSQDHGSRTDTQYF
V gene: TRBV7-3; clone size: -; J gene: TRBJ2-5; D gene: TRBD2; CDR3 DNA: TGTGCCAGCAGCCCCGGACTAGGGGCTACTGGGGCACAAGAGACCCAGTACTTC; CDR3 protein: CASSPGLGATGAQETQYF
V gene: TRBV19; clone size: -; J gene: TRBJ2-1; D gene: -; CDR3 DNA: TGTGCCAGTAGGGAACGGGACATATTCCGGCCCGACTCCTACAATGAGCAGTTCTTC; CDR3 protein: CASRERDIFRPDSYNEQFF
V gene: TRBV28; clone size: -; J gene: TRBJ1-6; D gene: -; CDR3 DNA: TGTGCCAGCAGTCCAAATGGACAGAGAGGTCCCCTCCACTTT; CDR3 protein: CASSPNGQRGPLHF